The 21 T cell receptor beta chains below all came from one sample that was sequenced in a study of CD8+ T cells in alopecia areata. Extraction of RNA preceded its reverse transcription into cDNA, which served as the sequencing template. Only in-frame clones appear in the TCRdb table, and some are missing; sequencing was by immunoSEQ multiplex PCR. The table lists 180,000 or so clones, about 63% of them singletons. This sample comprised CD4+ T cells sorted from blood, obtained at week 0. The receptors come from a human donor with alopecia areata.

The chain has TRBV5-1 and TRBJ2-1; D might be TRBD1 (5 bases). CDR3 length: 13 amino acids. CDR1 is SGHRS and CDR2 is YFSETQ in the germline V gene. Between the trimmed V and J ends, which lost 4 bases and 7 bases, there was a span of 12 bases. This chain's CDR3 is CASSLQGGNEQFF. The CDR3 DNA sequence: TGCGCCAGCAGCCTGCAGGGTGGGAATGAGCAGTTCTTC.

As for this clone: Other DNA sequences within the sample encode an identical CDR3. This sequence joins TRBV29-1 and TRBJ1-2; D remains ambiguous. This CDR3 is built from 12 residues. CDR1 SQVTM and CDR2 ANQGSEA come from the germline V gene. V was trimmed by 3 bases and J by 1 base, leaving 6 bases between them. The CDR3 nucleotides are TGCAGCGTTGATCGGGGTAACTATGGCTACACCTTC. Its protein is CSVDRGNYGYTF.

This clone occurred a few times. The rearrangement joins TRBV7-2 to TRBJ2-3; D possibly corresponds to TRBD2 (6 bases). Germline assignment: CDR1 SGHTA and CDR2 FQGNSA. The V gene lost 5 bases and the J gene lost 6 bases, with 18 bases spanning the gap. This CDR3 is 15 amino acids long. CDR3 sequence (DNA): TGTGCCAGCAGCCCGACTAGTACGGGGTTGGATACGCAGTATTTT. This gives the protein CASSPTSTGLDTQYF.

CDR3 loop: CASSLTQGAETQYF. The CDR3 DNA reads TGTGCCAGCAGCTTAACGCAGGGTGCGGAGACCCAGTACTTC. This sequence joins TRBV7-8 and TRBJ2-5; D may be TRBD1 (5 bases). The CDR3 is 14 residues long. Germline CDR1 and CDR2: SGHVS and FQNEAQ. Trimming pared 2 bases from V and 5 bases from J, leaving 12 bases between.

V usage is TRBV7-8 and J usage is TRBJ2-6; no firm D call. V lost 5 bases and J 2 bases, leaving 22 bases between the germline ends. This CDR3 is 19 amino acids long. CDR1 and CDR2 from the germline V gene are SGHVS and FQNEAQ. The CDR3 DNA reads as TGTGCCAGCAGCCTAGTTGACACCTTCGGATGGGCTGGGGCCAACGTCCTGACTTTC. Its translation: CASSLVDTFGWAGANVLTF.

The chain joins TRBV30 to TRBJ1-4; 7 bases match TRBD1. Germline CDR1 is GTSNPN and CDR2 is SVGIG (reference sequence). The length of the CDR3 is 13 residues. The V gene end was trimmed by 5 bases and the J gene end by 8 bases; junction bases not matched to a gene: 8. The CDR3: CAWAGQEGEKLFF. In DNA, the CDR3 is TGTGCCTGGGCTGGACAGGAAGGGGAAAAACTGTTTTTT. Variable domain in full (rest from reference TRBV30 and TRBJ1-4): SQTIHQWPATLVQPVGSPLSLECTVEGTSNPNLYWYRQAAGRGLQLLFYSVGIGQISSEVPQNLSASRPQDRQFILSSKKLLLSDSGFYLCAWAGQEGEKLFFGSGTQLSVL.

The chain couples TRBV30 to TRBJ2-1, with 8 bases fitting TRBD2. CDR3 length: 14 amino acids. Per germline, CDR1 GTSNPN and CDR2 SVGIG (reference sequence). With 1 base clipped from V and 4 bases from J, the junction kept 3 bases outside the gene matches. As DNA, the CDR3 is TGTGCCTGGAGTGGGAGCGGGGGTTACAATGAGCAGTTCTTC. Encoded protein: CAWSGSGGYNEQFF.

This clone was picked up a small number of times. The chain couples TRBV5-1 to TRBJ1-5, with 7 bases aligning to TRBD1. The CDR3 runs to 14 residues. The ends lost 4 bases at V and 3 bases at J; junction bases unmatched: 4. Germline-derived CDR1 and CDR2 are SGHRS and YFSETQ. Here the CDR3 DNA reads TGCGCCAGCAGCCAGGGGGGCGTCAATCAGCCCCAGCATTTT. This sequence encodes CASSQGGVNQPQHF.

This rearrangement joins TRBV6-6 to TRBJ2-7; no firm D call. The germline CDR1 and CDR2 sequences are MNHNY and SVGAGI (reference sequence). The CDR3 totals 12 residues. The V and J ends lost 6 bases and 6 bases respectively, with 12 bases between them. The CDR3 DNA follows: TGTGCCAGCAGCGGGTCCTCGGGCGAGCAGTACTTC. It codes for CASSGSSGEQYF.

V and J are TRBV2 and TRBJ1-2; perhaps TRBD1 as D (6 bases). Trimming pared 6 bases from V and 6 bases from J, leaving 14 bases between. CDR1 is SNHLY, CDR2 FYNNEI, per germline. The CDR3 contains 13 residues. The CDR3 region has the DNA TGTGCCAGCAGCTCACAGGGTATGGATGGCTACACCTTC. Protein sequence: CASSSQGMDGYTF.

This CDR3 is CASSLGQYNSPLHF. The DNA for the CDR3 is TGTGCCAGCTCACTGGGACAGTATAATTCACCCCTCCACTTT. This chain joins TRBV18 and TRBJ1-6; 7 bases line up with TRBD1. CDR1 and CDR2 from the germline V gene are KGHSH and LQKENI. This CDR3 is built from 14 residues. The ends lost 4 bases at V and 4 bases at J; junction bases unmatched: 1.

The sample holds a few counts of this clone. The chain employs TRBV30 and TRBJ2-1; D unresolved. The V and J ends lost 3 bases and 0 bases respectively, with 9 bases between them. The CDR3 is 14 residues long. Per the germline V gene, CDR1 is GTSNPN and CDR2 is SVGIG (reference sequence). CDR3 sequence reads: CAWRAHPSYNEQFF. CDR3 in DNA: TGTGCCTGGAGAGCACACCCCTCCTACAATGAGCAGTTCTTC.

This clone occurred a few times. V is TRBV2 and J is TRBJ1-2; TRBD1 matches 7 bases. The V gene's germline CDR1 is SNHLY and CDR2 FYNNEI. V shed 8 bases and J 7 bases; nucleotides not matched to a gene: 10. The CDR3 is made up of 13 amino acids. This chain's CDR3 is CASGITGDSGYTF. DNA for the CDR3: TGTGCCAGCGGAATTACAGGGGACTCTGGCTACACCTTC.

Worth noting for this clone: The identical CDR3 is also encoded by other nucleotide sequences in the sample. This chain joins TRBV29-1 and TRBJ1-2, with TRBD1 as a possible D gene (5 bases). Germline V gene lookup returns CDR1 SQVTM and CDR2 ANQGSEA. The V and J ends lost 4 bases and 2 bases respectively, with 5 bases between them. The CDR3 is 11 residues long. The CDR3 sequence: CSVGGNYGYTF. The CDR3 DNA is TGCAGCGTTGGGGGGAACTATGGCTACACCTTC.

The V gene is TRBV29-1, the J gene TRBJ1-1; maybe TRBD1 (6 bases). The CDR3 spans 10 residues. V was pared by 5 bases and J by 8 bases, with 9 bases between. CDR1 and CDR2 (germline): SQVTM, ANQGSEA. DNA of the CDR3: TGCAGCGTTCGTCAGGGGGAAGCTTTCTTT. Residues: CSVRQGEAFF. Full variable domain (outside the CDR3, taken from reference TRBV29-1 and TRBJ1-1): SAVISQKPSRDICQRGTSLTIQCQVDSQVTMMFWYRQQPGQSLTLIATANQGSEATYESGFVIDKFPISRPNLTFSTLTVSNMSPEDSSIYLCSVRQGEAFFGQGTRLTVV.

This clone has only a few counts. V and J are TRBV7-2 and TRBJ1-2; TRBD1 is a possible D gene (5 bases). In germline, CDR1 is SGHTA, CDR2 FQGNSA. This CDR3 comprises 13 residues. Trimming took off 2 bases at V and 4 bases at J, with 8 bases between the two ends. DNA for the CDR3: TGTGCCAGCAGCTTACGGGGGATCTATGGCTACACCTTC. Its protein product is CASSLRGIYGYTF. The full variable domain, completed using reference TRBV7-2 and TRBJ1-2, is GAGVSQSPSNKVTEKGKDVELRCDPISGHTALYWYRQSLGQGLEFLIYFQGNSAPDKSGLPSDRFSAERTGGSVSTLTIQRTQQEDSAVYLCASSLRGIYGYTFGSGTRLTVV.

This sequence joins TRBV10-1 and TRBJ2-5; D might be TRBD1 (5 bases). Germline values: CDR1 WNHNN, CDR2 SYGVQD (reference sequence). The V and J ends lost 3 bases and 5 bases respectively, with 10 bases between them. The CDR3 has 13 residues. CDR3 DNA sequence: TGCGCCAGCAGTGAAGGGGCCGGGGAGACCCAGTACTTC. Protein product: CASSEGAGETQYF.

V usage is TRBV6-5 and J usage is TRBJ1-1; D not resolved. The CDR3 has 15 amino acids. In germline, CDR1 is MNHEY, CDR2 SVGAGI. V lost 5 bases and J 0 bases, leaving 13 bases between the germline ends. CDR3: CASSPTQRMNTEAFF. Here the CDR3 DNA reads TGTGCCAGCAGTCCTACCCAGCGTATGAACACTGAAGCTTTCTTT.

This clone came up a few times. V is TRBV6-1 and J is TRBJ1-5; the match to TRBD1 covers 7 bases. CDR1 and CDR2 (germline): MNHNS, SASEGT. This CDR3 has 14 amino acids. V was pared by 6 bases and J by 7 bases, with 9 bases of the junction left unmatched. CDR3 bases: TGTGCCAGCAGCAGGGACAGACCTGGACAGCCCCAGCATTTT. Residues: CASSRDRPGQPQHF.

The rearrangement links TRBV27 to TRBJ1-2; 7 bases are shared with TRBD1. V lost 6 bases to trimming and J lost 4 bases; unmatched junction nucleotides: 8. Germline V gene sequence: CDR1 MNHEY, CDR2 SMNVEV (reference sequence). The CDR3 sequence is 14 residues long. CDR3 nucleotide sequence: TGTGCCAGCAGACAGGGGCCCCGGGGCTATGGCTACACCTTC. It encodes CASRQGPRGYGYTF.

The genes are TRBV18 and TRBJ2-6, with a weak D call TRBD2 (6 bases). Trimming took off 3 bases at V and 1 base at J, with 19 bases between the two ends. Germline CDR1 KGHSH, CDR2 LQKENI. This CDR3 has 19 residues. The CDR3 nucleotides read TGTGCCAGCTCACCGAACGGTCGGGGGTCAAGGTCTGGGGCCAACGTCCTGACTTTC. It codes for CASSPNGRGSRSGANVLTF.